These 20 T cell receptor beta chains were sequenced from one sample in a study of early T cells in non-severe SARS-CoV-2 infection. TCRdb fed the 5' RACE reads into MiXCR, producing one record per CDR3 protein. This table has 29,000 or so distinct CDR3 sequences, around 5.1% appearing once. The sample was whole blood. The receptors stem from an adult who was a healthcare worker with PCR-confirmed SARS-CoV-2 infection or an uninfected control (not recorded which).

This clonotype was detected ten times or more. The rearrangement joins TRBV7-9 to TRBJ1-3; 11 bases agree with TRBD1. Losses at the gene ends were 5 bases for V and 0 bases for J; bases not matched to a gene: 0. The CDR3 runs to 15 residues. Germline CDR1 SEHNR, CDR2 FQNEAQ (reference sequence). The CDR3 protein is CASSGTGGSGNTIYF. CDR3 bases: TGTGCCAGCAGCGGGACAGGGGGCTCTGGAAACACCATATATTTT. The full variable domain, completed using reference TRBV7-9 and TRBJ1-3, is DTGVSQNPRHKITKRGQNVTFRCDPISEHNRLYWYRQTLGQGPEFLTYFQNEAQLEKSRLLSDRFSAERPKGSFSTLEIQRTEQGDSAMYLCASSGTGGSGNTIYFGEGSWLTVV.

This clonotype was counted ten times or more. This chain joins TRBV5-4 and TRBJ2-7; 7 positions agree with TRBD2. The CDR3 totals 15 residues. V lost 4 bases to trimming and J lost 1 base; unmatched junction nucleotides: 8. The germline CDR1 and CDR2 sequences are SGHNT and YYREEE (reference sequence). The CDR3 DNA sequence: TGTGCCAGCAGCATGAGCGGGAAAGCGTCCTACGAGCAGTACTTC. This codes for CASSMSGKASYEQYF.

This clonotype was picked up many times. V and J are TRBV4-2 and TRBJ2-7; 14 bases align to TRBD2. V was clipped by 4 bases and J by 5 bases; unmatched bases: 13. This CDR3 has 18 amino acids. Per germline, CDR1 LGHNA and CDR2 YNFKEQ. In DNA, the CDR3 is TGTGCCAGCAGCCTCAGACTAGCGGGAGGGCCACGGGTCGACGAGCAGTACTTC. This codes for CASSLRLAGGPRVDEQYF.

This clonotype was picked up many times. This sequence joins TRBV28 and TRBJ2-2; D not certain. Trimming took off 5 bases at V and 6 bases at J, with 13 bases between the two ends. CDR3 length: 14 residues. Germline lookup yields CDR1 MDHEN and CDR2 SYDVKM. In DNA form, the CDR3 reads TGTGCCAGCAGTCCACCGACCGGACCCGGGGAGCTGTTTTTT. This encodes CASSPPTGPGELFF.

Only a few counts were recorded for this clonotype. J is TRBJ1-2 and V is TRBV12-3 or TRBV12-4; D remains unclear. V shed 4 bases and J shed 0 bases, with 6 bases lying between them. The CDR3 is 13 residues long. The CDR3 sequence is CASSSSANYGYTF. The CDR3, as DNA: TGTGCCAGCAGTTCGAGCGCTAACTATGGCTACACCTTC.

This clonotype was seen repeatedly, ten times or more. The rearrangement links TRBV18 to TRBJ2-3, with D tentatively TRBD1 (5 bases). The germline gives CDR1 KGHSH, CDR2 LQKENI. This CDR3 contains 15 residues. Trimming removed 3 bases from V and 1 base from J, with 11 bases in between. The CDR3 region is CASSPRDFGTDTQYF. The DNA for the CDR3 is TGTGCCAGCTCACCCAGGGATTTTGGCACAGATACGCAGTATTTT. Looking up the rest from reference TRBV18 and TRBJ2-3 gives the full variable domain: NAGVMQNPRHLVRRRGQEARLRCSPMKGHSHVYWYRQLPEEGLKFMVYLQKENIIDESGMPKERFSAEFPKEGPSILRIQQVVRGDSAAYFCASSPRDFGTDTQYFGPGTRLTVL.

This clonotype came up many times. The chain combines TRBV10-3 with TRBJ1-2; D perhaps matches TRBD1 (5 bases). Germline CDR1 and CDR2: ENHRY and SYGVKD. Trimming shortened V by 7 bases and J by 0 bases, and 9 bases separated the two germline ends. CDR3 size: 13 residues. CDR3 DNA sequence: TGTGCCATCAAAACAGGATCTAACTATGGCTACACCTTC. As protein: CAIKTGSNYGYTF.

This clonotype was picked up many times. The chain uses TRBV9 and TRBJ2-5; the match to TRBD1 covers 8 bases. This CDR3 contains 15 residues. Unmatched junction bases numbered 5, after V lost 0 bases and J lost 4 bases. Germline V gene lookup returns CDR1 SGDLS and CDR2 YYNGEE. CDR3 residues: CASSVDGQGRETQYF. CDR3 coding DNA: TGTGCCAGCAGCGTAGACGGACAGGGACGAGAGACCCAGTACTTC.

This clonotype was seen at least ten times. The V gene is TRBV11-2, the J gene TRBJ2-1, with D perhaps TRBD1 (5 bases). Trimming cost V 4 bases and J 9 bases, with 10 bases left between them. The CDR3 sequence is 12 residues long. In germline, CDR1 is SGHAT, CDR2 FQNNGV. This CDR3 is CASSYRIVEQFF. The CDR3 DNA sequence: TGTGCCAGCAGCTACAGGATCGTTGAGCAGTTCTTC.

The chain uses TRBV6-2 or TRBV6-3 and TRBJ2-1; 9 nucleotides line up with TRBD1. The CDR3 runs to 16 residues. V shed 5 bases and J 2 bases; nucleotides not matched to a gene: 7. Germline loops: CDR1 MNHEY, CDR2 SVGEGT. The CDR3 DNA reads TGTGCCAGCAGTAAGGCCCGGGACAGGGCCTACAATGAGCAGTTCTTC. This translates into CASSKARDRAYNEQFF.

This clonotype showed up many times. This sequence joins TRBV28 and TRBJ2-5; perhaps TRBD1 as D (5 bases). V lost 5 bases, J lost 9 bases, and 13 bases lay in between. CDR3 length equals 12 residues. Germline CDR1 is MDHEN and CDR2 is SYDVKM. CDR3 residues: CASSIDSRPQYF. CDR3 DNA: TGTGCCAGCAGTATAGACAGTAGGCCCCAGTACTTC.

The chain couples TRBV21-1 to TRBJ1-2; whether TRBD1, the table's D call, matches the DNA was not checked. TRBV21-1 is a documented pseudogene. This CDR3 spans 17 amino acids. Here the CDR3 DNA reads TGTGCCAGCAGCAAAGAAGCTCGTAAGACAGAACTCTATGGCTACACCTTC. Protein: CASSKEARKTELYGYTF.

This clonotype has a count of ten or more. This rearrangement joins TRBV6-1 to TRBJ2-3; no firm D call. Germline-derived CDR1 and CDR2 are MNHNS and SASEGT. The CDR3 totals 14 residues. V gave up 6 bases and J gave up 5 bases, with 15 bases separating them. The CDR3 sequence: CASRKGGSLDTQYF. CDR3 nucleotide sequence: TGTGCCAGCAGAAAAGGTGGTTCTTTAGATACGCAGTATTTT.

This clonotype has only a few counts. The chain couples TRBV20-1 to TRBJ2-7; D uncertain. Per germline, CDR1 DFQATT and CDR2 SNEGSKA (reference sequence). This CDR3 spans 15 amino acids. The V end was cut by 4 bases, the J end by 0 bases, with 16 bases between. The CDR3 DNA reads TGCAGTGCTAAGAGTTTGGCAGGATTCTCCTACGAGCAGTACTTC. It translates to CSAKSLAGFSYEQYF.

This clonotype was counted many times. This chain joins TRBV7-8 and TRBJ1-4; no reliable D call. CDR1 SGHVS and CDR2 FQNEAQ come from the germline V gene. This CDR3 is 13 amino acids long. Trimming removed 5 bases at V and 8 bases at J, with 12 bases between. CDR3 DNA sequence: TGTGCCAGCAGCCGGAGACACAGAGAAAAACTGTTTTTT. This encodes CASSRRHREKLFF.

The genes are TRBV12-3 or TRBV12-4 and TRBJ2-5; D may correspond to TRBD1 or TRBD2 (5 bases each). Trimming took off 4 bases at V and 1 base at J, with 16 bases between the two ends. The CDR3 is 16 amino acids. Here the CDR3 reads CASSSHSGTTQETQYF. The CDR3 DNA is TGTGCCAGCAGTTCCCACTCCGGGACCACCCAAGAGACCCAGTACTTC.

This chain uses TRBV5-5 with TRBJ2-7; maybe TRBD1 (6 bases). V was shortened by 4 bases and J by 4 bases, with 15 bases between the two germline ends. The CDR3 contains 14 residues. Germline loops: CDR1 SGHKS, CDR2 YYEKEE (reference sequence). CDR3 in amino acids: CASSTPGHTYEQYF. In DNA, the CDR3 is TGTGCCAGCAGCACCCCGGGACATACATACGAGCAGTACTTC.

This clonotype was counted ten times or more. This chain uses TRBV7-8 with TRBJ2-7, with D possibly TRBD1 on 5 matching bases. Germline loops: CDR1 SGHVS, CDR2 FQNEAQ. V lost 3 bases to trimming and J lost 4 bases, with 13 bases between them. There are 14 residues in the CDR3. The CDR3, as DNA: TGTGCCAGCAGCTTCCTACAGGACGGATACGAGCAGTACTTC. This sequence encodes CASSFLQDGYEQYF.

Many counts were recorded for this clonotype. This chain connects TRBV6-5 to TRBJ2-5, with 10 nucleotides matching TRBD1. Per germline, CDR1 MNHEY and CDR2 SVGAGI. This CDR3 has 18 residues. Trimming removed 5 bases from V and 2 bases from J; junction bases left unmatched: 14. The CDR3 DNA follows: TGTGCCAGCAGTCCCCCCGACAGGGGGCACCGACCTCAAGAGACCCAGTACTTC. As protein: CASSPPDRGHRPQETQYF.

The chain uses TRBV14 and TRBJ2-2; the D gene is possibly TRBD1 (5 bases). Germline V gene data show CDR1 as SGHDN and CDR2 as FVKESK. Trimming shortened V by 4 bases and J by 1 base, and 7 bases separated the two germline ends. CDR3 length: 14 residues. For the CDR3, the DNA is TGTGCCAGCAGCCCTGGACAGAACACCGGGGAGCTGTTTTTT. This sequence encodes CASSPGQNTGELFF.